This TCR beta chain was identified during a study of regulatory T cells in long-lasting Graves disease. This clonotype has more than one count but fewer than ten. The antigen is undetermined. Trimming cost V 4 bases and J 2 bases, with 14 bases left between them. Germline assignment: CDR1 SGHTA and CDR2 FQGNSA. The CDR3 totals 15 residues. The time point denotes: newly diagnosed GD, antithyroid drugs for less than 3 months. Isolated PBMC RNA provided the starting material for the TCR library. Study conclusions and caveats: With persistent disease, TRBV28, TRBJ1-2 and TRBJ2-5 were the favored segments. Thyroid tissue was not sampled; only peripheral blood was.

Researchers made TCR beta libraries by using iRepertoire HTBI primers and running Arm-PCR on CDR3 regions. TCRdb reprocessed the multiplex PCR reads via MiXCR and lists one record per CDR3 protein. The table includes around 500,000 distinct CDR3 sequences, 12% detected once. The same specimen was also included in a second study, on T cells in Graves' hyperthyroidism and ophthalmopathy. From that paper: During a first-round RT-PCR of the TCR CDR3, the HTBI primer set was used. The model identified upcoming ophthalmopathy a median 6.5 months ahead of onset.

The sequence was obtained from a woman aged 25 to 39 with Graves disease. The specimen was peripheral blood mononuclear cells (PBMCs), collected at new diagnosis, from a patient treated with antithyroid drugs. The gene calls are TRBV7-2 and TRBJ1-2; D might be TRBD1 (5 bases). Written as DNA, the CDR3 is TGTGCCAGCAGCTCCGAGATTCAGGGCAACTATGGCTACACCTTC. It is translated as CASSSEIQGNYGYTF.